Below are 6 T cell receptor beta chains sequenced from a single sample in a study of T cell repertoires in cytomegalovirus infection. In TCRdb, the reads were re-called with MiXCR into one record per CDR3 protein. Of under 350,000 distinct CDR3 sequences listed, roughly 9.5% are singletons. Sequenced material: PBMCs. These receptor sequences come from a human donor in good health (CMV status not recorded). Some clones in this sample may be carry-over from other donors' samples.

This clonotype showed up just a few times. This chain uses TRBV6-8 with TRBJ1-3; 7 nucleotides agree with TRBD1. Losses at the gene ends were 6 bases for V and 1 base for J; bases not matched to a gene: 6. The CDR3 sequence is 15 residues long. Germline V CDR1 and CDR2: MNHGY, SAAAGT. CDR3 sequence: CASRRDRESGNTIYF. CDR3 in DNA: TGTGCCAGCAGGAGGGACAGAGAGTCTGGAAACACCATATATTTT.

This sequence joins TRBV29-1 and TRBJ2-1; TRBD2 matches at 15 bases. CDR1 is SQVTM, CDR2 ANQGSEA, per germline. Unmatched junction bases numbered 4, after V lost 4 bases and J lost 3 bases. This CDR3 is 16 amino acids long. The CDR3 protein is CSVAGTSGRNYNEQFF. CDR3 in DNA: TGCAGCGTTGCCGGGACTAGCGGGAGGAACTACAATGAGCAGTTCTTC.

This clonotype has a count of ten or more. This chain uses TRBV5-1 with TRBJ2-3; 8 bases align to TRBD1. Per germline, CDR1 SGHRS and CDR2 YFSETQ. After removal of 9 bases from V and 3 bases from J, the junction contained 12 bases not matched to a gene. The CDR3 contains 15 residues. CDR3 residues: CATDKQGGKTDTQYF. In DNA form, the CDR3 reads TGCGCCACGGACAAACAGGGGGGCAAAACAGATACGCAGTATTTT.

This clonotype was observed many times. This chain links TRBV7-2 with TRBJ1-5, with D perhaps matching TRBD1 (5 bases). Germline V gene data show CDR1 as SGHTA and CDR2 as FQGNSA. V was cut by 2 bases and J by 7 bases, with 9 bases left in between. The CDR3 is 13 residues long. The CDR3 DNA sequence: TGTGCCAGCAGCTTACAGGGAGCCCAGCCCCAGCATTTT. Amino acid sequence: CASSLQGAQPQHF.

This clonotype has a handful of counts. CDR3 loop: CASSLGPDRPSNTEAFF. For the CDR3, the DNA is TGCGCCAGCAGCTTGGGACCGGACAGGCCGTCGAACACTGAAGCTTTCTTT. V usage is TRBV5-1 and J usage is TRBJ1-1; 7 bases match TRBD1. Germline V CDR1 and CDR2: SGHRS, YFSETQ. Unmatched junction bases numbered 9, after V lost 0 bases and J lost 1 base. The CDR3 contains 17 residues.

This clonotype occurred a few times. The rearrangement uses TRBV7-9 and TRBJ2-1; D perhaps matches TRBD1 (6 bases). This CDR3 spans 11 amino acids. Germline V gives CDR1 SEHNR, CDR2 FQNEAQ (reference sequence). Trimming shortened V by 4 bases and J by 10 bases, and 8 bases separated the two germline ends. In nucleotides, the CDR3 is TGTGCCAGCAGCTCCGACAGGGAGCAGTTCTTC. It translates to CASSSDREQFF. Full variable domain (remainder filled in from reference TRBV7-9 and TRBJ2-1): DTGVSQNPRHKITKRGQNVTFRCDPISEHNRLYWYRQTLGQGPEFLTYFQNEAQLEKSRLLSDRFSAERPKGSFSTLEIQRTEQGDSAMYLCASSSDREQFFGPGTRLTVL.